This T cell receptor beta chain was recovered during a study of response to subunit inactivated influenza vaccine. Broader study findings: The authors proposed limited new T cell recruitment per seasonal influenza vaccination.

This clonotype showed up many times. The antigen is unknown. From germline, CDR1 is SEHNR and CDR2 FQNEAQ (reference sequence). V lost 5 bases and J lost 0, with 11 bases in between. This CDR3 is built from 14 residues. One entry per CDR3 protein, called by TCRdb with MiXCR from the RT-PCR reads. The sample shows over 450,000 distinct CDR3 sequences, over 10% of them seen only once. This specimen consisted of PBMCs from blood, obtained roughly 6 weeks after vaccination. The chain has TRBV7-9 and TRBJ2-7; D could derive from TRBD1 or TRBD2 (5 bases each). The sequence was obtained from a man aged 50 to 59 who received an inactivated influenza vaccine. The CDR3 bases are TGTGCCAGCAGCCCTTGGGGACCCTCCTACGAGCAGTACTTC. Translated, it gives CASSPWGPSYEQYF.